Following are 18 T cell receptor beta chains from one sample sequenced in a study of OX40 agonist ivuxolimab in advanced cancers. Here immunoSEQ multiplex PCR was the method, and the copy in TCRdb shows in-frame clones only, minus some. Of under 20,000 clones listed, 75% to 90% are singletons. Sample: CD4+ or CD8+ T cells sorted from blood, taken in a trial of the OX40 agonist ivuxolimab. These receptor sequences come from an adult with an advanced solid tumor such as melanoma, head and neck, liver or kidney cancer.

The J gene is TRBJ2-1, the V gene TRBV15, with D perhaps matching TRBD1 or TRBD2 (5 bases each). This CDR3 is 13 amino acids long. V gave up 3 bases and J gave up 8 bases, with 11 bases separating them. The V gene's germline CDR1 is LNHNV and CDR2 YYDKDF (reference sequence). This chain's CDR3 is CATSSARGDEQFF. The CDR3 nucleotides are TGTGCCACCAGCAGTGCGAGGGGCGATGAGCAGTTCTTC.

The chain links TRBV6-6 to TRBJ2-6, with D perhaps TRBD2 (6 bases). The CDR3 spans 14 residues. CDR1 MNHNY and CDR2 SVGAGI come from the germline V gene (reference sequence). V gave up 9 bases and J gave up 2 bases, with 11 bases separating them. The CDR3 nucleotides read TGTGCCAGTAACAGCGGGCCTGGGGCCAACGTCCTGACTTTC. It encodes CASNSGPGANVLTF.

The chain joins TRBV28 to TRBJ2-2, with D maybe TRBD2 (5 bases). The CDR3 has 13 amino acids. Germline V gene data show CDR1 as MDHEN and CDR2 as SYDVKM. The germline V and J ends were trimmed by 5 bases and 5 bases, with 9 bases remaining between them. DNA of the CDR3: TGTGCCAGCAGTCCAACTAGAACCGGGGAGCTGTTTTTT. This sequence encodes CASSPTRTGELFF.

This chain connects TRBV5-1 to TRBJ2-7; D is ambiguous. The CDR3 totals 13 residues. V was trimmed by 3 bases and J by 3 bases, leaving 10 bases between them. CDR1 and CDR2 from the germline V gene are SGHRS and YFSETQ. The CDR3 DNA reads TGCGCCAGCAGCTGGTTAGACGGCTACGAGCAGTACTTC. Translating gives CASSWLDGYEQYF. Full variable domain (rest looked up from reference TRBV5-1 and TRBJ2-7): KAGVTQTPRYLIKTRGQQVTLSCSPISGHRSVSWYQQTPGQGLQFLFEYFSETQRNKGNFPGRFSGRQFSNSRSEMNVSTLELGDSALYLCASSWLDGYEQYFGPGTRLTVT.

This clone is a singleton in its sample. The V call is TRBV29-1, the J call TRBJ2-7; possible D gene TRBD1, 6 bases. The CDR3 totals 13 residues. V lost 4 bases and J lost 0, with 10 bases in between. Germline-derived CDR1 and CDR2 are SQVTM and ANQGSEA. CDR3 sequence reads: CSVVGHSSYEQYF. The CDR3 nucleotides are TGCAGCGTTGTGGGACACAGCTCCTACGAGCAGTACTTC.

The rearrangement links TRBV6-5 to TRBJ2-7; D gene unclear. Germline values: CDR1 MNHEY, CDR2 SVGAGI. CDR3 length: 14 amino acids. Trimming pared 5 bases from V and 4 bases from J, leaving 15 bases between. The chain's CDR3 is CASSPSSRGYEQYF. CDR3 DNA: TGTGCCAGCAGTCCGAGTTCCCGTGGGTACGAGCAGTACTTC.

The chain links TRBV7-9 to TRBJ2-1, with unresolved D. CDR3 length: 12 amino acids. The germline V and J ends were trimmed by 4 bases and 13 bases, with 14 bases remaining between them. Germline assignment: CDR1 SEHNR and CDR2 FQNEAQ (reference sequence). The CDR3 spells CASSSSHWGQFF. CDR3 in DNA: TGTGCCAGCAGCTCATCACACTGGGGACAGTTCTTC.

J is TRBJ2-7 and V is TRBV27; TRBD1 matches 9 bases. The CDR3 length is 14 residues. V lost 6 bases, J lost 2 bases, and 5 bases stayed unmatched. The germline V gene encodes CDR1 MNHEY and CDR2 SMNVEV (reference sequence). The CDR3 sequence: CASSSTGGTYEQYF. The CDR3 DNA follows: TGTGCCAGCAGCTCCACAGGGGGCACCTACGAGCAGTACTTC.

DNA of the CDR3: TGTGCCAGTAGTACTAGCGGGCCTTACAATGAGCAGTTCTTC. Protein sequence: CASSTSGPYNEQFF. The chain is built from TRBV19 and TRBJ2-1; 8 bases match TRBD2. CDR1 and CDR2 (germline): LNHDA, SQIVND (reference sequence). V lost 4 bases and J lost 4; bases outside the gene matches: 3. This CDR3 spans 14 amino acids.

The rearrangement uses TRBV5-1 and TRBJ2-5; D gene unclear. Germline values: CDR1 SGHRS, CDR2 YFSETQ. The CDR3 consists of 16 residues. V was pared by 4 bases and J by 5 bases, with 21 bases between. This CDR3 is CASSPGETVAGETQYF. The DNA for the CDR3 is TGCGCCAGCAGCCCAGGAGAAACCGTGGCCGGGGAGACCCAGTACTTC.

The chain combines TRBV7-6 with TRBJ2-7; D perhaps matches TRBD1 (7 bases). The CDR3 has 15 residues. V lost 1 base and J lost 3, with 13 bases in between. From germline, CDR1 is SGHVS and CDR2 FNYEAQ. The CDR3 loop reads CASSLGAGQNYEQYF. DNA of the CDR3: TGTGCCAGCAGCTTAGGGGCGGGACAGAACTACGAGCAGTACTTC.

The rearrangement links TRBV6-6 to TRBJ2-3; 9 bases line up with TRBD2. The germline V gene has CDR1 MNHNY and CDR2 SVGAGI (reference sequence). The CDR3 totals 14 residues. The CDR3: CETRLAGRVDTQYF. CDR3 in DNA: TGTGAGACACGGCTAGCGGGGAGGGTAGATACGCAGTATTTT.

CDR3 residues: CASSQEQGIEQFF. CDR3 DNA: TGTGCCAGCAGCCAAGAACAGGGAATTGAGCAGTTCTTC. V and J are TRBV4-2 and TRBJ2-1; perhaps TRBD1 as D (6 bases). V lost 0 bases and J lost 9, with 9 bases in between. Germline CDR1 reads LGHNA; CDR2 reads YNFKEQ. The CDR3 sequence is 13 residues long.

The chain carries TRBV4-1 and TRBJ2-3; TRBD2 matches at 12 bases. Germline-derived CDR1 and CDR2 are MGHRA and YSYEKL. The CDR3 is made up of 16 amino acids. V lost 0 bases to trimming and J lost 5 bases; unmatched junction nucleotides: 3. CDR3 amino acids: CASSQDEGLAGDTQYF. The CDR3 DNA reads TGCGCCAGCAGCCAAGATGAGGGACTAGCGGGAGATACGCAGTATTTT.

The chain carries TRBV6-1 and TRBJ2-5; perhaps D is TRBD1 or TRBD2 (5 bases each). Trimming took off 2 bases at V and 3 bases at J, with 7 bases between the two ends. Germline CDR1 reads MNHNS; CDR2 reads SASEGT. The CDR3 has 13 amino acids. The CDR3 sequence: CASSELGEETQYF. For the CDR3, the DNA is TGTGCCAGCAGTGAACTGGGGGAAGAGACCCAGTACTTC.

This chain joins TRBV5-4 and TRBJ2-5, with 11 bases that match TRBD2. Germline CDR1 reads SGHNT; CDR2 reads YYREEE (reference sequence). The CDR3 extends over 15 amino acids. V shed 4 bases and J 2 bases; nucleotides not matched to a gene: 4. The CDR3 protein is CASSPIAGGQETQYF. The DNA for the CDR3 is TGTGCCAGCAGCCCAATAGCGGGGGGGCAAGAGACCCAGTACTTC.

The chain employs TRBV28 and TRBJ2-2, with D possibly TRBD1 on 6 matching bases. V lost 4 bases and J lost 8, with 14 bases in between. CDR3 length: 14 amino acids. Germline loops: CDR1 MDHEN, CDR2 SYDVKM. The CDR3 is CASSYVTGTGELFF. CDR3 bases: TGTGCCAGCAGTTACGTGACCGGGACAGGGGAGCTGTTTTTT.

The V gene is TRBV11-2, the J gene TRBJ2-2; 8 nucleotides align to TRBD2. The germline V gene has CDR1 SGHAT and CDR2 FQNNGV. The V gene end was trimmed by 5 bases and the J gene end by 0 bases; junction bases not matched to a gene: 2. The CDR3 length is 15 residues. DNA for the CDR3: TGTGCCAGCAGCCGGGGACTAGCGAACACCGGGGAGCTGTTTTTT. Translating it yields CASSRGLANTGELFF.